This TCR beta chain was obtained from a study of response to subunit inactivated influenza vaccine. TCRdb re-called the RT-PCR reads with MiXCR, one entry per CDR3 protein. The sample shows around 520,000 distinct CDR3 sequences, roughly 27% of them seen only once. The V end lost 3 bases, the J end lost 5 bases, and 17 bases lay between the germline ends. The length of the CDR3 is 16 residues. Germline-derived CDR1 and CDR2 are KGHDR and SFDVKD. Study-wide results and limits: Researchers suggested that each seasonal influenza vaccination recruits few new T cells.

This clonotype was observed a handful of times. No antigen is known for it. The V and J genes are TRBV24-1 and TRBJ2-3; D is perhaps TRBD1 or TRBD2 (5 bases each). The sequencing here drew on CD4+ T cells sorted from PBMCs, taken about 5 days after vaccination. This sequence originates from a man aged 45-65 years who received an inactivated influenza vaccine. The CDR3 DNA sequence: TGTGCCACCAGTGATCCGTTTGGGACCCCCGGAGATACGCAGTATTTT. It codes for CATSDPFGTPGDTQYF.